This T cell receptor beta chain was identified during a study of control samples from healthy donors and cancer patients. Measured with immunoSEQ multiplex PCR; TCRdb has only the in-frame clones, and not every one. The sample has roughly 120,000 clones; 70% to 90% are singletons. The CDR3 runs 15 residues. With 5 bases removed from V and 0 bases from J, the gap between germline ends came to 13 bases. The germline V gene has CDR1 SGHAT and CDR2 FQNNGV. The V and J genes are TRBV11-2 and TRBJ1-2; D call uncertain. The clonotype was recovered from a man aged 50-59 years in good health. Material for sequencing was blood. The CDR3 nucleotides are TGTGCCAGCAGCAACAACTGGAATACTAACTATGGCTACACCTTC. This codes for CASSNNWNTNYGYTF.